These 26 T cell receptor beta chains were sequenced from one sample in a study of CD8 T cells in ankylosing spondylitis. MiXCR, run by TCRdb on the 5' RACE reads, gives a single entry per CDR3 protein. The sample contains about 240,000 distinct CDR3 sequences, over 8.5% of which appear only once. The source material was blood, either unsorted or a sorted T cell fraction (not recorded which). The receptors were gathered from a male donor with ankylosing spondylitis or in good health (not recorded which).

The table lists this clonotype with many counts. V and J are TRBV15 and TRBJ2-1, with 8 bases identical to TRBD1. Germline V lookup: CDR1 LNHNV, CDR2 YYDKDF (reference sequence). The CDR3 consists of 15 residues. The V and J ends lost 5 bases and 7 bases, in that order; junction bases with no gene match: 10. This CDR3 reads CATSLVAGGTNEQFF. The CDR3 nucleotides are TGTGCCACCAGCCTTGTGGCAGGGGGCACAAATGAGCAGTTCTTC. Full variable domain (missing parts from reference TRBV15 and TRBJ2-1): DAMVIQNPRYQVTQFGKPVTLSCSQTLNHNVMYWYQQKSSQAPKLLFHYYDKDFNNEADTPDNFQSRRPNTSFCFLDIRSPGLGDTAMYLCATSLVAGGTNEQFFGPGTRLTVL.

Many counts were recorded for this clonotype. This sequence joins TRBV20-1 and TRBJ2-1, with D hard to call. Germline V CDR1 and CDR2: DFQATT, SNEGSKA (reference sequence). The CDR3 sequence is 15 residues long. V lost 3 bases and J 4 bases, leaving 16 bases between the germline ends. The CDR3 sequence is CSASTAAGRYNEQFF. CDR3 sequence (DNA): TGCAGTGCTAGTACGGCTGCCGGCCGTTACAATGAGCAGTTCTTC.

This clonotype was seen many times. The chain joins TRBV29-1 to TRBJ1-3; 9 nucleotides align to TRBD1. The CDR3 is 16 residues long. V was pared by 4 bases and J by 1 base, with 8 bases of the junction left unmatched. Germline CDR1 is SQVTM and CDR2 is ANQGSEA. CDR3 sequence: CSVAPDRGGSGNTIYF. The CDR3 nucleotides read TGCAGCGTTGCCCCGGACAGGGGTGGATCTGGAAACACCATATATTTT.

This clonotype was picked up many times. V usage is TRBV15 and J usage is TRBJ2-1; 7 bases agree with TRBD1. Losses at the gene ends were 3 bases for V and 6 bases for J; bases not matched to a gene: 2. The CDR3 totals 13 residues. CDR1 is LNHNV, CDR2 YYDKDF, per germline (reference sequence). CDR3 region: CATSSHRGNEQFF. The CDR3 region has the DNA TGTGCCACCAGCAGTCACAGGGGCAATGAGCAGTTCTTC.

This clonotype has at least ten counts. This chain joins TRBV5-1 and TRBJ2-1; D not certain. The CDR3 is 12 amino acids. From germline, CDR1 is SGHRS and CDR2 YFSETQ. Trimming stripped 7 bases from V and 5 bases from J, with 10 bases between. The CDR3 here is CASQTQHNEQFF. CDR3 sequence (DNA): TGCGCCAGCCAGACTCAACACAATGAGCAGTTCTTC.

This clonotype was counted ten times or more. The chain is built from TRBV4-3 and TRBJ1-2; D is unclear. Trimming removed 0 bases from V and 3 bases from J, with 5 bases in between. Germline V gene data show CDR1 as LGHNA and CDR2 as YSLEER. CDR3 size: 13 residues. The CDR3: CASSQDRYYGYTF. DNA for the CDR3: TGCGCCAGCAGCCAAGATAGGTACTATGGCTACACCTTC.

This clonotype was seen ten or more times. This chain uses TRBV4-2 with TRBJ1-4; D unclear. Trimming left V 0 bases short and J 8 bases short, with 13 bases between. CDR3 length: 15 residues. The germline CDR1 and CDR2 sequences are LGHNA and YNFKEQ. DNA of the CDR3: TGTGCCAGCAGCCAAGAGGGCAGGCCTGGGGAAAAACTGTTTTTT. It specifies CASSQEGRPGEKLFF.

This clonotype was observed many times. V usage is TRBV10-3 and J usage is TRBJ1-1; no clear D. The V gene's germline CDR1 is ENHRY and CDR2 SYGVKD. The CDR3 runs to 16 residues. Trimming cost V 3 bases and J 1 base, with 15 bases left between them. This CDR3 is CAISDLSLTRNTEAFF. CDR3 coding DNA: TGTGCCATCAGTGATTTGAGCCTTACAAGGAACACTGAAGCTTTCTTT.

In its sample, this clonotype was seen many times. The genes are TRBV27 and TRBJ2-1; D may be TRBD2 (5 bases). V was shortened by 7 bases and J by 9 bases, with 7 bases between the two germline ends. The germline V gene encodes CDR1 MNHEY and CDR2 SMNVEV (reference sequence). CDR3 length equals 10 residues. The CDR3 sequence: CASTDSEQFF. DNA of the CDR3: TGTGCCAGCACGGACTCTGAGCAGTTCTTC.

This clonotype was detected only a few times. The gene calls are TRBV5-6 and TRBJ2-3; 9 nucleotides match TRBD1. The V and J ends lost 4 bases and 7 bases, in that order; junction bases with no gene match: 7. This CDR3 contains 14 residues. The germline V gene encodes CDR1 SGHDT and CDR2 YYEEEE. The CDR3, as DNA: TGTGCCAGCAGCCCAGGACAGGGGACATATACGCAGTATTTT. Amino acids: CASSPGQGTYTQYF.

This clonotype was found many times. The gene calls are TRBV20-1 and TRBJ2-1, with TRBD2 matching over 14 bases. This CDR3 comprises 17 residues. Germline V gene sequence: CDR1 DFQATT, CDR2 SNEGSKA (reference sequence). With 7 bases clipped from V and 6 bases from J, the junction kept 14 bases outside the gene matches. The CDR3 region is CSVFPMAGTSGSNEQFF. Written as DNA, the CDR3 is TGCAGTGTATTCCCTATGGCCGGGACTAGCGGGAGCAATGAGCAGTTCTTC.

This clonotype was counted many times. The rearrangement uses TRBV5-1 and TRBJ1-6; D call uncertain. V lost 0 bases, J lost 0 bases, and 4 bases lay in between. The CDR3 sequence is 15 residues long. Germline V lookup: CDR1 SGHRS, CDR2 YFSETQ. The CDR3 region has the DNA TGCGCCAGCAGCTTGGACACCTCCTATAATTCACCCCTCCACTTT. Amino acids: CASSLDTSYNSPLHF.

There are a few counts of this clonotype. The rearrangement links TRBV5-1 to TRBJ2-5, with TRBD2 matching 7 bases. Germline-derived CDR1 and CDR2 are SGHRS and YFSETQ. The CDR3 totals 15 residues. Trimming took 5 bases from V and 5 from J; bases not matched to a gene: 12. CDR3 sequence: CASSSPSGEAETQYF. CDR3 coding DNA: TGCGCCAGCAGTTCTCCTAGCGGAGAGGCGGAGACCCAGTACTTC.

This clonotype was seen at least ten times. In DNA, the CDR3 is TGTGCCACCAGTGATTTGGAGACAGGGAACACTGAAGCTTTCTTT. Protein sequence: CATSDLETGNTEAFF. The J gene is TRBJ1-1, the V gene TRBV24-1, with D maybe TRBD1 (6 bases). The germline V gene encodes CDR1 KGHDR and CDR2 SFDVKD. V lost 0 bases, J lost 1 base, and 8 bases lay in between. This CDR3 has 15 amino acids.

This clonotype came up many times. The chain combines TRBV7-9 with TRBJ1-2; possibly TRBD1 for D (5 bases). Germline V gene sequence: CDR1 SEHNR, CDR2 FQNEAQ (reference sequence). V was cut by 1 base and J by 6 bases, with 15 bases left in between. The CDR3 contains 15 residues. The CDR3 loop reads CASSLGSQGGDGYTF. CDR3 bases: TGTGCCAGCAGCTTAGGCTCTCAGGGTGGTGATGGCTACACCTTC.

This clonotype was recorded at least ten times. The rearrangement joins TRBV12-3 or TRBV12-4 to TRBJ1-2; 7 bases are shared with TRBD1. The CDR3 has 13 residues. Trimming cost V 7 bases and J 8 bases; bases outside gene matches: 10. This chain's CDR3 is CASIQRQGGGYTF. The CDR3 nucleotides are TGTGCCAGCATCCAAAGACAGGGAGGCGGCTACACCTTC.

This clonotype was detected many times. V gene TRBV5-8 combines with J gene TRBJ1-1; D is ambiguous. Per germline, CDR1 SGHTS and CDR2 YDEGEE. V gave up 2 bases and J gave up 1 base, with 12 bases separating them. The CDR3 has 15 amino acids. DNA for the CDR3: TGTGCCAGCAGCTTACTTGGGGTACGGAACACTGAAGCTTTCTTT. This gives the protein CASSLLGVRNTEAFF.

The CDR3 DNA reads as TGTGCCACCAGTGCAACCGGGACAACCTACAATGAGCAGTTCTTC. Translation gives CATSATGTTYNEQFF. The rearrangement joins TRBV24-1 to TRBJ2-1, with D tentatively TRBD1 (6 bases). The germline V gene encodes CDR1 KGHDR and CDR2 SFDVKD. This CDR3 comprises 15 residues. V lost 5 bases and J lost 2, with 12 bases in between.

The chain recombines TRBV20-1 with TRBJ2-7, with 7 positions matching TRBD1. CDR1 and CDR2 from the germline V gene are DFQATT and SNEGSKA (reference sequence). V lost 5 bases and J lost 4; bases outside the gene matches: 8. The CDR3 contains 13 residues. The CDR3 here is CSAAGTEFYEQYF. CDR3 in DNA: TGCAGTGCTGCCGGGACAGAGTTTTACGAGCAGTACTTC.

This clonotype has a count of ten or more. The chain uses TRBV11-2 and TRBJ2-7; no firm D call. This CDR3 is built from 13 residues. In germline, CDR1 is SGHAT, CDR2 FQNNGV. V shed 6 bases and J shed 2 bases, with 11 bases lying between them. CDR3 bases: TGTGCCAGCAGATACGACACCACCTACGAGCAGTACTTC. This codes for CASRYDTTYEQYF. Based on the CDR3 plus reference TRBV11-2 and TRBJ2-7, the full variable domain is EAGVAQSPRYKIIEKRQSVAFWCNPISGHATLYWYQQILGQGPKLLIQFQNNGVVDDSQLPKDRFSAERLKGVDSTLKIQPAKLEDSAVYLCASRYDTTYEQYFGPGTRLTVT.

This clonotype was detected ten times or more. The V gene is TRBV6-1, the J gene TRBJ2-1; 11 nucleotides agree with TRBD2. Germline lookup yields CDR1 MNHNS and CDR2 SASEGT. V shed 3 bases and J 3 bases; nucleotides not matched to a gene: 1. CDR3 length: 15 amino acids. For the CDR3, the DNA is TGTGCCAGCAGTGACGGACTAGCGGGCTACAATGAGCAGTTCTTC. It specifies CASSDGLAGYNEQFF.

There are many counts of this clonotype. The rearrangement uses TRBV12-3 or TRBV12-4 and TRBJ1-1; weak D call: TRBD1 (5 bases). The CDR3 totals 13 residues. The V gene lost 4 bases and the J gene lost 5 bases, with 11 bases spanning the gap. CDR3 bases: TGTGCCAGCAGTTGGGGGGTCGGAACTGAAGCTTTCTTT. Translating gives CASSWGVGTEAFF.

This clonotype came up many times. The V call is TRBV7-9, the J call TRBJ1-1, with 9 bases matching TRBD1. Germline V gene lookup returns CDR1 SEHNR and CDR2 FQNEAQ (reference sequence). This CDR3 spans 14 amino acids. V was clipped by 5 bases and J by 6 bases; unmatched bases: 7. DNA for the CDR3: TGTGCCAGCAGCCCGGGACAGGGCCGTGCTGAAGCTTTCTTT. It translates to CASSPGQGRAEAFF.

This clonotype was counted ten times or more. The chain carries TRBV4-3 and TRBJ1-3; 7 positions match TRBD1. V lost 2 bases and J lost 4; bases outside the gene matches: 8. Germline V gene sequence: CDR1 LGHNA, CDR2 YSLEER. The CDR3 is 16 residues long. The CDR3 loop reads CASSQLPPGGGNTIYF. The CDR3 DNA reads as TGCGCCAGCAGCCAATTACCCCCAGGGGGGGGAAACACCATATATTTT.

This clonotype was seen ten or more times. The chain has TRBV11-2 and TRBJ2-5, with D tentatively TRBD1 (6 bases). The CDR3 consists of 16 residues. Germline CDR1 reads SGHAT; CDR2 reads FQNNGV. Trimming cost V 5 bases and J 8 bases, with 24 bases left between them. Here the CDR3 DNA reads TGTGCCAGCAGCCCCCTCACAGGGAAATACAAGAGAACCCAGTACTTC. It encodes CASSPLTGKYKRTQYF.

In DNA, the CDR3 is TGTGCCAGTTCGAGCGGGAGTGGCAATGAGCAGTTCTTC. It codes for CASSSGSGNEQFF. The V call is TRBV19, the J call TRBJ2-1, with 8 bases that match TRBD2. V shed 8 bases and J 6 bases; nucleotides not matched to a gene: 6. CDR3 size: 13 residues. Germline V gene lookup returns CDR1 LNHDA and CDR2 SQIVND (reference sequence).